This T cell receptor beta chain was observed in a study of CD8 T cells in Susac syndrome. With random hexamers, reverse transcription was performed on roughly 0.45 to 1 ug of RNA. TCRdb analysed the immunoSEQ multiplex PCR reads with MiXCR anew, one entry per CDR3 protein. The sample records about 100,000 distinct CDR3 sequences, around 95% being singletons. Findings and limits, study-wide: The study conceded that its TCR sequencing and HLA analysis involved relatively few individuals.

As to this clonotype: The antigen is unknown.

The germline V and J ends were trimmed by 2 bases and 1 base, with 14 bases remaining between them. CDR1 SGHDN and CDR2 FVKESK come from the germline V gene. This CDR3 has 16 amino acids. The specimen was CD8+ T cells from PBMCs. The V call is TRBV14, the J call TRBJ1-1; tentatively, D is TRBD1 (5 bases). The TCR sequence derives from a human donor with Susac syndrome. Here the CDR3 reads CASSQSSGTANTEAFF. In DNA, the CDR3 is TGTGCCAGCAGCCAATCATCCGGGACGGCGAACACTGAAGCTTTCTTT.